This T cell receptor (beta chain) emerged from a study of blood T cells in healthy people across ages. A second roughly 7 to 12 cycle PCR used barcoded and J-beta primers. TCRdb recomputed calls from the 5' RACE reads with MiXCR, one row per CDR3 protein. The data hold over 1,200,000 distinct CDR3 sequences, with 55% to 75% observed a single time. The donors, aged about 6 to 90, were healthy Caucasians from Russia. Whenever a sample was processed, at least 6 million PBMCs were isolated. The CDR3 has 16 residues. V shed 5 bases and J 2 bases; nucleotides not matched to a gene: 9. From germline, CDR1 is SEHNR and CDR2 FQNEAQ (reference sequence).

Sequencing input: blood. This rearrangement joins TRBV7-9 to TRBJ2-1; the match to TRBD1 covers 7 bases. The receptor's source is a man between 18 and 35 years old in good health. The CDR3 coding sequence is TGTGCCAGCAGCCCACGACAGGGTCAGGCCTACAATGAGCAGTTCTTC. This translates into CASSPRQGQAYNEQFF.